This TCR beta chain was identified during a study of blood T cell repertoires in COVID-19. Turning to the study itself: Italy, Spain and the United States were the sources of the convalescent and acute COVID-19 samples. T cells, B-cell-depleted T cells, or PBMCs supplied cDNA or gDNA.

How the authors handled the data: Researchers report that nucleated cell counts were estimated from reference gene primer amplification. The protocol was immunoSEQ multiplex PCR, while the TCRdb copy is restricted to in-frame clones and leaves out a portion. That table furnishes V, J and clone size, whereas the DNA furnished D and trimming. The sample has 200,000 to 250,000 clones, roughly 87% seen once. The sequenced sample consisted of peripheral blood. This receptor was taken from a young woman who had recovered from COVID-19.

In DNA form, the CDR3 reads TGTGCCAGCAGTGCCTACAGGGGATCGGTTGGCTACACCTTC. This gives the protein CASSAYRGSVGYTF. This chain uses TRBV28 with TRBJ1-2, with 7 bases identical to TRBD1. Per the germline V gene, CDR1 is MDHEN and CDR2 is SYDVKM. V trimming: 5 bases; J trimming: 7 bases; junction bases outside the gene matches: 10. The CDR3 is 14 amino acids.